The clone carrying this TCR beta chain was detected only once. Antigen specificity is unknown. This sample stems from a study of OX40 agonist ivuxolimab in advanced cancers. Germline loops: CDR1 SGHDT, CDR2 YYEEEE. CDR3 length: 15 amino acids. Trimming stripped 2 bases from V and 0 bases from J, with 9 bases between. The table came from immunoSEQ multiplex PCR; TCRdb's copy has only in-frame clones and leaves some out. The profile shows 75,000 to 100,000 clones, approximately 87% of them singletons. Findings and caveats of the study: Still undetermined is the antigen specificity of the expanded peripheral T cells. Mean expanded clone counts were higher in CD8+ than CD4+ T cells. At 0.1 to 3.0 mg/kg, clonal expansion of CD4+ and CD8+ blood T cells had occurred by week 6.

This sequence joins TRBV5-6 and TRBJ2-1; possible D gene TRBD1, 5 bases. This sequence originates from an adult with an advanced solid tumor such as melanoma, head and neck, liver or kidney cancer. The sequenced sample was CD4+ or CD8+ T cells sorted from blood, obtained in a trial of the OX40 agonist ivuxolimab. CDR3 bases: TGTGCCAGCAGCTTCCAGGGTAGCTCCTACAATGAGCAGTTCTTC. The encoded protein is CASSFQGSSYNEQFF.